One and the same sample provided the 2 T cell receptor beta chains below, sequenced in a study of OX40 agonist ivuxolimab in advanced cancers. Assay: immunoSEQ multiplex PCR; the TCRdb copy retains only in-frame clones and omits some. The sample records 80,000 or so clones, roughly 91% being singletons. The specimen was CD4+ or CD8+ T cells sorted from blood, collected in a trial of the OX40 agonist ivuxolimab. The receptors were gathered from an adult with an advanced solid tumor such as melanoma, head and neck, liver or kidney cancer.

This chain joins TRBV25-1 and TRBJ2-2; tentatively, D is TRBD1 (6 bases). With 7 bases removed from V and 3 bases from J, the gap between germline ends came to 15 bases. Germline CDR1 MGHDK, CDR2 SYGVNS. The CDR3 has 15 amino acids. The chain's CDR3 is CASNRVHTYTGELFF. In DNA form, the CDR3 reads TGTGCCAGCAACAGGGTTCATACCTACACCGGGGAGCTGTTTTTT.

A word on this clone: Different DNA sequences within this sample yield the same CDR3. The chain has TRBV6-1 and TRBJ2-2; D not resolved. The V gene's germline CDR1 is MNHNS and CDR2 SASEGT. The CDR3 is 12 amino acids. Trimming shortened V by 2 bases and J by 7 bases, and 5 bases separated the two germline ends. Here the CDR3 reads CASSEYGGELFF. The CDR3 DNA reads TGTGCCAGCAGTGAATACGGCGGGGAGCTGTTTTTT.